This passage covers 20 T cell receptor beta chains from one sample sequenced in a study of T cell repertoires in cytomegalovirus infection. No antigens are known for them. TCRdb fed the reads into MiXCR, producing one record per CDR3 protein. The table lists approximately 1,000,000 distinct CDR3 sequences, approximately 30% of them singletons, with about an eighth in the top ten. The starting material was cultured CD8+ T cells from PBMCs, obtained from culture after CMV antigen stimulation. Receptors originate from a human donor in good health (CMV status not recorded). Some clones in this sample may be carry-over from other donors' samples.

This clonotype was detected once. V is TRBV29-1 and J is TRBJ2-6, with 13 bases identical to TRBD2. J lost 0 bases, V lost 6 bases, and 2 bases had no gene match. Germline CDR1 reads SQVTM; CDR2 reads ANQGSEA. CDR3 length: 16 amino acids. As DNA, the CDR3 is TGCAGCGTGTGGACTAGCGGGGGCTCTGGGGCCAACGTCCTGACTTTC. Translation gives CSVWTSGGSGANVLTF. Looking up the rest from reference TRBV29-1 and TRBJ2-6 gives the full variable domain: SAVISQKPSRDICQRGTSLTIQCQVDSQVTMMFWYRQQPGQSLTLIATANQGSEATYESGFVIDKFPISRPNLTFSTLTVSNMSPEDSSIYLCSVWTSGGSGANVLTFGAGSRLTVL.

The V and J genes are TRBV13 and TRBJ2-1; TRBD2 agrees at 9 bases. V was clipped by 5 bases and J by 4 bases; unmatched bases: 9. CDR1 is PRHDT, CDR2 FYEKMQ, per germline (reference sequence). This CDR3 has 16 residues. CDR3 bases: TGTGCCAGCAGCCCCTTTCAAGCGGGGGGATACAATGAGCAGTTCTTC. Translated, it gives CASSPFQAGGYNEQFF. Based on the CDR3 plus reference TRBV13 and TRBJ2-1, the full variable domain is AAGVIQSPRHLIKEKRETATLKCYPIPRHDTVYWYQQGPGQDPQFLISFYEKMQSDKGSIPDRFSAQQFSDYHSELNMSSLELGDSALYFCASSPFQAGGYNEQFFGPGTRLTVL.

This clonotype has ten or more counts. This rearrangement joins TRBV7-2 to TRBJ2-1; D not certain. The CDR3 covers 15 residues. Germline CDR1 and CDR2: SGHTA and FQGNSA. The ends were cut back, 3 bases at V and 0 bases at J, with 9 bases in the middle. The CDR3 DNA follows: TGTGCCAGCAGCTTGGCAGGCGCCTCCTACAATGAGCAGTTCTTC. Translated, it gives CASSLAGASYNEQFF.

A few counts support this clonotype. V gene TRBV4-1 combines with J gene TRBJ2-1; possible D gene TRBD1, 5 bases. The ends were cut back, 0 bases at V and 2 bases at J, with 8 bases in the middle. CDR3 length: 15 residues. Germline assignment: CDR1 MGHRA and CDR2 YSYEKL. The CDR3: CASSQEAGPYNEQFF. The CDR3 nucleotides read TGCGCCAGCAGCCAAGAGGCAGGGCCCTACAATGAGCAGTTCTTC.

V gene TRBV27 combines with J gene TRBJ1-1; D ambiguous. Germline V gives CDR1 MNHEY, CDR2 SMNVEV (reference sequence). Trimming removed 8 bases from V and 1 base from J, with 11 bases in between. This CDR3 spans 13 amino acids. In DNA, the CDR3 is TGTGCCAGCGGAGAGACGGAGAACACTGAAGCTTTCTTT. Its protein product is CASGETENTEAFF.

The J gene is TRBJ2-1, the V gene TRBV6-2 or TRBV6-3; 15 nucleotides match TRBD2. Unmatched junction bases numbered 3, after V lost 2 bases and J lost 10 bases. From germline, CDR1 is MNHEY and CDR2 SVGEGT. This CDR3 is 15 amino acids long. CDR3 protein: CASSYGTSGGKEQFF. The CDR3 DNA sequence: TGTGCCAGCAGTTACGGGACTAGCGGGGGGAAGGAGCAGTTCTTC.

A note on this clonotype: A much more abundant neighbour one base away suggests this may be a read error. The rearrangement uses TRBV7-3 and TRBJ2-3; no firm D call. The CDR3 extends over 15 amino acids. From germline, CDR1 is SGHTA and CDR2 FQGTGA. The DNA for the CDR3 is TGTACCAGCAGTTCCACAGTTGATGGCGCAGATACGCAGTATTTT. Its translation is CTSSSTVDGADTQYF.

The gene calls are TRBV27 and TRBJ2-7; weak D call: TRBD1 (5 bases). Trimming cost V 4 bases and J 2 bases, with 12 bases left between them. The CDR3 length is 14 residues. CDR1 is MNHEY and CDR2 is SMNVEV in the germline V gene (reference sequence). The CDR3 DNA follows: TGTGCCAGCAGTTCTGGGGCAGCCACCTACGAGCAGTACTTC. This codes for CASSSGAATYEQYF.

The V and J genes are TRBV7-6 and TRBJ2-5; D is tentatively TRBD1 or TRBD2 (5 bases each). This CDR3 spans 15 amino acids. Trimming removed 2 bases at V and 5 bases at J, with 15 bases between. Germline V CDR1 and CDR2: SGHVS, FNYEAQ. The CDR3 sequence: CASSLSWRGVETQYF. For the CDR3, the DNA is TGTGCCAGCAGCTTAAGCTGGAGAGGGGTGGAGACCCAGTACTTC.

The V gene is TRBV12-3 or TRBV12-4, the J gene TRBJ2-4; 7 nucleotides align to TRBD1. This CDR3 contains 16 residues. V was clipped by 3 bases and J by 0 bases; unmatched bases: 5. The chain's CDR3 is CASSFPGGLAKNIQYF. As DNA, the CDR3 is TGTGCCAGCAGTTTCCCAGGGGGATTAGCCAAAAACATTCAGTACTTC.

The chain uses TRBV5-3 and TRBJ2-1; TRBD2 aligns across 10 bases. TRBV5-3 is assigned to the ORF class and has an uncertain function. The CDR3 runs 18 residues. Trimming removed 8 bases from V and 5 bases from J; junction bases left unmatched: 19. CDR3 bases: TGTGCCAGCAGCAATGACGTTAGCGGGGGGACCGTAAACAATGAGCAGTTCTTC. Amino acids: CASSNDVSGGTVNNEQFF.

This clonotype showed up just a few times. This sequence joins TRBV7-6 and TRBJ2-1; tentative D call: TRBD2 (5 bases). The V gene lost 5 bases and the J gene lost 8 bases, with 13 bases spanning the gap. Per the germline V gene, CDR1 is SGHVS and CDR2 is FNYEAQ. The CDR3 runs to 13 residues. For the CDR3, the DNA is TGTGCCAGCAGCGTTGGAGCCGGGGATGAGCAGTTCTTC. Its translation: CASSVGAGDEQFF.

This clonotype was seen more than once but under ten times. The chain carries TRBV10-3 and TRBJ2-3, with 12 bases lining up with TRBD2. The CDR3 covers 16 residues. Per the germline V gene, CDR1 is ENHRY and CDR2 is SYGVKD. V lost 2 bases to trimming and J lost 3 bases; unmatched junction nucleotides: 3. CDR3 region: CAISEGLAGITDTQYF. CDR3 DNA: TGTGCCATCAGTGAGGGACTAGCGGGGATAACAGATACGCAGTATTTT.

The chain couples TRBV27 to TRBJ1-6; D is unresolved. This CDR3 is 15 amino acids long. The germline V and J ends were trimmed by 0 bases and 8 bases, with 11 bases remaining between them. Germline V gene lookup returns CDR1 MNHEY and CDR2 SMNVEV (reference sequence). In nucleotides, the CDR3 is TGTGCCAGCAGTTTATCGGAGGCACGAGATTCACCCCTCCACTTT. This translates into CASSLSEARDSPLHF.

This clonotype has only a few counts. This chain connects TRBV11-2 to TRBJ2-7; the D gene is possibly TRBD1 (7 bases). CDR3 length: 17 residues. Germline loops: CDR1 SGHAT, CDR2 FQNNGV. The ends were cut back, 4 bases at V and 0 bases at J, with 19 bases in the middle. The CDR3 DNA follows: TGTGCCAGCAGCTCACTCGGGGGACAGTTGAGCTCCTACGAGCAGTACGTC. Residues: CASSSLGGQLSSYEQYV.

J is TRBJ1-1 and V is TRBV27; 7 bases are a match to TRBD1. CDR1 is MNHEY and CDR2 is SMNVEV in the germline V gene (reference sequence). V trimming: 7 bases; J trimming: 8 bases; junction bases outside the gene matches: 10. The CDR3 is 13 amino acids. The CDR3 nucleotides are TGTGCCAGCATCCGAGGGGGGGACAGAGAAGCTTTCTTT. Its protein is CASIRGGDREAFF.

The V gene is TRBV23-1, the J gene TRBJ2-1; 7 bases fit TRBD1. TRBV23-1 falls under the ORF class, with uncertain function. The CDR3 contains 15 residues. V was clipped by 1 base and J by 6 bases; unmatched bases: 6. The chain's CDR3 is CASSQWGQPGNEQFF. CDR3 nucleotide sequence: TGCGCCAGCAGTCAATGGGGACAGCCGGGCAATGAGCAGTTCTTC.

The CDR3 sequence: CASSYSFRTASQNYGYTF. The CDR3 DNA follows: TGTGCCAGCAGTTACTCTTTCCGGACAGCATCCCAGAACTATGGCTACACCTTC. This sequence joins TRBV6-5 and TRBJ1-2; D might be TRBD1 (6 bases). The germline CDR1 and CDR2 sequences are MNHEY and SVGAGI. This CDR3 comprises 18 residues. Trimming left V 0 bases short and J 2 bases short, with 19 bases between.

This chain connects TRBV19 to TRBJ2-5, with D possibly TRBD2 on 5 matching bases. Germline CDR1 and CDR2: LNHDA and SQIVND (reference sequence). Deletions cut 5 bases from V and 2 bases from J, with 15 bases between. This CDR3 comprises 15 residues. As DNA, the CDR3 is TGTGCCAGTAGTCCCTCAGCGGCCTTGCAAGAGACCCAGTACTTC. It codes for CASSPSAALQETQYF.

The chain joins TRBV12-3 or TRBV12-4 to TRBJ1-1; D ambiguous. Trimming removed 6 bases from V and 1 base from J, with 15 bases in between. The CDR3 extends over 15 amino acids. The CDR3 sequence is CASSPQPFGNTEAFF. The CDR3 DNA reads as TGTGCCAGCAGCCCCCAGCCCTTCGGGAACACTGAAGCTTTCTTT.